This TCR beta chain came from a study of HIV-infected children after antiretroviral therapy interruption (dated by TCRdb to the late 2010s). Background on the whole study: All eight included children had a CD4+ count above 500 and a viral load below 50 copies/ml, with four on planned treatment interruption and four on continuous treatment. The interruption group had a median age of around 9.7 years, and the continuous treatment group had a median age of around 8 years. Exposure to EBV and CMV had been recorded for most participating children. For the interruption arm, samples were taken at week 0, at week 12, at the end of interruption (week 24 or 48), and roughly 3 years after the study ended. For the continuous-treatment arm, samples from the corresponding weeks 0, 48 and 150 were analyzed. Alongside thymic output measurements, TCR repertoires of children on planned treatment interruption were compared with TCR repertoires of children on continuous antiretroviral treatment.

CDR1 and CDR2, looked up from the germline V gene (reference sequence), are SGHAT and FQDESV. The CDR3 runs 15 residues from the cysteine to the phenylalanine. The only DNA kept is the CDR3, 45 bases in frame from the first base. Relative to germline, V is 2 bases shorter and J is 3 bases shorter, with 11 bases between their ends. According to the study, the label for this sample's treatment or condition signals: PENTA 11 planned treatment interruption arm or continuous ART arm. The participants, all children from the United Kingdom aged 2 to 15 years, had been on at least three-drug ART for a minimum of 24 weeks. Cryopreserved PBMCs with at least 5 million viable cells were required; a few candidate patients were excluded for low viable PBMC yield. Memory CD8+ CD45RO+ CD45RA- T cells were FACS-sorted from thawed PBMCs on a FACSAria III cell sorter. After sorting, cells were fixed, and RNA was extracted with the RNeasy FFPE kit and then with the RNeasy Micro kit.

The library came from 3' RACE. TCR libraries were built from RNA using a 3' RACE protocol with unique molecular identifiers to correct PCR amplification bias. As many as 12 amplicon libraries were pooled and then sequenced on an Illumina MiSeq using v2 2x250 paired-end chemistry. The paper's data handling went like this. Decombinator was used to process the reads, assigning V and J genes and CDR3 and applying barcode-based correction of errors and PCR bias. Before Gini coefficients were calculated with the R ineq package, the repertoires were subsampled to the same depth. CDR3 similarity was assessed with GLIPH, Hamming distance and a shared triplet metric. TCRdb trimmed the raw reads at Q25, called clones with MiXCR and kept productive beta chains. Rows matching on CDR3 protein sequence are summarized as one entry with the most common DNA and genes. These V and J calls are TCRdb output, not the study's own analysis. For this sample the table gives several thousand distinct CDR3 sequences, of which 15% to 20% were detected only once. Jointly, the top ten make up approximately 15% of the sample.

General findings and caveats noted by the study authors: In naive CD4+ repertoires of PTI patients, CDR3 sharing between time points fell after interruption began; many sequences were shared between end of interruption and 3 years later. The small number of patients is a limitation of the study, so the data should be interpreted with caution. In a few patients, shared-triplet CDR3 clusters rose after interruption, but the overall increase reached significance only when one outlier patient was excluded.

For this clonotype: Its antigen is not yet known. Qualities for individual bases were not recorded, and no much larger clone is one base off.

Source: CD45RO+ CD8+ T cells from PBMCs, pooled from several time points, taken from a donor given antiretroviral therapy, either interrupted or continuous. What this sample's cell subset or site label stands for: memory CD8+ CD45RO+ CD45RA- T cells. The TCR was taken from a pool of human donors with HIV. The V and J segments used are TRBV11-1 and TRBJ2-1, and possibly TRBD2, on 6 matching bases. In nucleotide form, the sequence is TGTGCCAGCAGCTTATCGGGGGAGAGCTACAATGAGCAGTTCTTC. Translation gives CASSLSGESYNEQFF.